The rows below give T cell receptor beta chains drawn from one sample of a study of cytomegalovirus exposure and HLA in healthy donors. Using immunoSEQ multiplex PCR, the repertoire was profiled, and TCRdb retains in-frame clones only, with some absent. The sample carries roughly 140,000 clones, about four fifths recorded once. The sample taken for sequencing was PBMCs. The receptors derive from a man aged 25 to 40 in good health and CMV-seronegative. Both conserved end residues are part of each CDR3. A D gene is named only where the DNA matches it firmly. Where a row states a size, it is once, few, many or the class of an expanded clone; other rows omit it.

v_gene	d_gene	abundance	j_gene	CDR3aa	CDR3nt
TRBV30	TRBD2	NA	TRBJ2-6	CAWSTRTSGSGWVAGANVLTF	TGTGCCTGGAGTACAAGGACTAGCGGGAGTGGGTGGGTGGCTGGGGCCAACGTCCTGACTTTC
TRBV19	NA	once	TRBJ1-4	CASSIEGRANEKLFF	TGTGCCAGTAGTATAGAAGGCAGGGCTAATGAAAAACTGTTTTTT
TRBV6-1	NA	NA	TRBJ1-1	CASSETVFMNTEAFF	TGTGCCAGCAGTGAGACAGTCTTTATGAACACTGAAGCTTTCTTT
TRBV4-2	TRBD2	NA	TRBJ2-2	CASSQDMGSGLNTGELFF	TGTGCCAGCAGCCAAGATATGGGTAGCGGGTTGAACACCGGGGAGCTGTTTTTT
TRBV10-3	NA	NA	TRBJ1-4	CAIRGPGREEKLFF	TGTGCCATCAGGGGACCAGGGCGGGAAGAAAAACTGTTTTTT
TRBV27	TRBD1	NA	TRBJ1-5	CASSSTGPNQPQHF	TGTGCCAGCAGTTCGACAGGGCCCAATCAGCCCCAGCATTTT
TRBV5-6	NA	NA	TRBJ1-5	CASSVQGPNQPQHF	TGTGCCAGCAGCGTACAGGGCCCTAATCAGCCCCAGCATTTT
TRBV30	TRBD1	NA	TRBJ2-1	CAFSVGGGHKQFF	TGTGCCTTCTCGGTAGGGGGCGGCCATAAGCAGTTCTTC
TRBV27	TRBD1	NA	TRBJ2-7	CASSFSGTGDYEQYF	TGTGCCAGCAGCTTTTCCGGGACAGGGGACTACGAGCAGTACTTC
TRBV7-9	NA	NA	TRBJ2-1	CASSSTGLQHEQFF	TGTGCCAGCAGCTCAACAGGTCTTCAACATGAGCAGTTCTTC
TRBV7-2	TRBD1	NA	TRBJ2-7	CASTRQGALSEQYF	TGTGCCAGCACCCGACAGGGGGCACTGAGCGAGCAGTACTTC
TRBV4-1	TRBD1	NA	TRBJ2-7	CASSQEWTGTREQYF	TGCGCCAGCAGCCAAGAATGGACAGGGACTCGGGAGCAGTACTTC
TRBV7-6	TRBD1	NA	TRBJ1-2	CASSLGTGVNYGYTF	TGTGCCAGCAGCTTGGGGACAGGGGTAAACTATGGCTACACCTTC
TRBV6-5	TRBD1	NA	TRBJ2-7	CASSAIGTDSYEQYF	TGTGCCAGCTCAGCCATTGGGACAGACTCCTACGAGCAGTACTTC
TRBV7-8	TRBD1	NA	TRBJ1-4	CASSQRGTGGRDEKLFF	TGTGCCAGCAGCCAAAGGGGGACAGGGGGTCGGGACGAAAAACTGTTTTTT
TRBV28	TRBD1	NA	TRBJ2-7	CASSFSTGSSYEQYF	TGTGCCAGCAGTTTCTCGACAGGGAGCTCCTACGAGCAGTACTTC
TRBV19	NA	NA	TRBJ1-1	CASSIDRWSTEAFF	TGTGCCAGTAGTATTGACAGGTGGAGCACTGAAGCTTTCTTT
TRBV5-1	NA	NA	TRBJ1-1	CASSSIPQGGPRAEAFF	TGCGCCAGCAGCTCAATCCCACAGGGCGGGCCGAGGGCTGAAGCTTTCTTT
TRBV18	TRBD1	NA	TRBJ1-2	CASSPGQLPVGYTF	TGTGCCAGCTCACCGGGACAGCTACCTGTGGGCTACACCTTC
TRBV28	NA	once	TRBJ1-2	CASSSTRYAGYGYTF	TGTGCCAGCAGTTCGACCCGCTATGCAGGTTATGGCTACACCTTC
TRBV6-5	TRBD1	NA	TRBJ2-5	CASAPGQKGETQYF	TGTGCCAGCGCCCCGGGACAGAAAGGAGAGACCCAGTACTTC
TRBV10-3	NA	once	TRBJ2-1	CASSTTGNNEQFF	TGTGCCAGCAGTACGACAGGAAACAATGAGCAGTTCTTC
TRBV28	TRBD1	once	TRBJ1-2	CASRVQGAPWGYTF	TGTGCCAGCAGGGTCCAGGGGGCTCCGTGGGGCTACACCTTC
TRBV6-5	NA	NA	TRBJ1-2	CASSYQGNYGYTF	TGTGCCAGCAGTTACCAGGGAAACTATGGCTACACCTTC
TRBV4-2	NA	once	TRBJ2-3	CASSQESTDTQYF	TGTGCCAGCAGCCAAGAATCAACAGATACGCAGTATTTT
TRBV5-1	NA	NA	TRBJ1-2	CASSLSDSLNYGYTF	TGCGCCAGCAGCTTATCGGACAGTCTTAACTATGGCTACACCTTC
TRBV5-1	TRBD1	NA	TRBJ1-4	CASSLGQGPFRRTVPEKLFF	TGCGCCAGCAGCTTGGGACAGGGCCCGTTTCGGCGTACCGTCCCCGAAAAACTGTTTTTT
TRBV27	TRBD1	few	TRBJ1-5	CASSLLSGGNQPQHF	TGTGCCAGCAGTTTATTGTCAGGGGGGAATCAGCCCCAGCATTTT
TRBV18	NA	NA	TRBJ2-7	CASSEGEAYEQYF	TGTGCCAGCTCAGAAGGGGAAGCCTACGAGCAGTACTTC
TRBV9	TRBD1	NA	TRBJ1-4	CASSVEGQGERRLFF	TGTGCCAGCAGCGTAGAGGGACAGGGTGAGAGGCGACTGTTTTTT
TRBV5-1	TRBD1	NA	TRBJ1-6	CASSTGQREANSPLHF	TGCGCCAGCAGCACGGGACAGAGAGAAGCTAATTCACCCCTCCACTTT
TRBV19	TRBD1	NA	TRBJ1-1	CASSTDTGGGTEAFF	TGTGCCAGTAGTACGGATACAGGGGGAGGGACTGAAGCTTTCTTT
TRBV18	TRBD1	NA	TRBJ1-1	CASSPLQGTAFF	TGTGCCAGCTCGCCCTTACAGGGGACGGCTTTCTTT
TRBV5-1	NA	NA	TRBJ2-7	CASSLGDEQYF	TGCGCCAGCAGCTTAGGGGACGAGCAGTACTTC
TRBV28	NA	NA	TRBJ1-1	CATGQSTMNTEAFF	TGTGCCACCGGACAGTCAACCATGAACACTGAAGCTTTCTTT
TRBV7-9	NA	NA	TRBJ1-1	CSSSLPPGAAFF	TGTTCCAGCAGCTTACCTCCGGGAGCAGCTTTCTTT
TRBV2	NA	NA	TRBJ1-5	CASRLEGGNQPQHF	TGTGCCAGCAGGTTGGAGGGAGGCAATCAGCCCCAGCATTTT
TRBV5-8	NA	NA	TRBJ2-1	CASSLGFGQSLDEQFF	TGTGCCAGCAGCTTGGGATTTGGGCAGTCTTTGGATGAGCAGTTCTTC
TRBV2	NA	NA	TRBJ1-2	CASSEGRVRLNYGYTF	TGTGCCAGCAGTGAGGGTCGAGTCAGACTAAACTATGGCTACACCTTC
TRBV4-2	NA	NA	TRBJ2-7	CASSPNGREILSGEQYF	TGTGCCAGCAGCCCAAACGGGCGGGAAATTCTCTCGGGCGAGCAGTACTTC